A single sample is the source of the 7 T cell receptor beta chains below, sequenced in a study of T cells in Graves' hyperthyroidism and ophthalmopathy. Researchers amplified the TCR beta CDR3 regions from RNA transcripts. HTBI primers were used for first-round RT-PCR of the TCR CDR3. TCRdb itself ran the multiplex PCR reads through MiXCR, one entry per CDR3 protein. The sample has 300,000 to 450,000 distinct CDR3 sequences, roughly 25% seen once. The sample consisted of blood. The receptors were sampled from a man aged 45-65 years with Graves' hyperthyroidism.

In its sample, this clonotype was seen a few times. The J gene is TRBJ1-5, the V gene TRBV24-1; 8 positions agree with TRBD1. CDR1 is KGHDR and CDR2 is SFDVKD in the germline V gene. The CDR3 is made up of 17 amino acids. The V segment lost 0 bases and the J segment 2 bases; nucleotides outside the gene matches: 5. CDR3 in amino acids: CATSDLGQGVGNQPQHF. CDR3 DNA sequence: TGTGCCACCAGTGATTTGGGACAGGGAGTTGGCAATCAGCCCCAGCATTTT.

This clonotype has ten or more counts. CDR3 DNA sequence: TGTGCCAGCAATTTTTATTCCCCCGGGGGGAGCGGGAGCACAGATACGCAGTATTTT. Translation: CASNFYSPGGSGSTDTQYF. V and J are TRBV27 and TRBJ2-3; 7 nucleotides line up with TRBD2. The CDR3 has 19 residues. Losses at the gene ends were 7 bases for V and 0 bases for J; bases not matched to a gene: 19. Germline loops: CDR1 MNHEY, CDR2 SMNVEV (reference sequence).

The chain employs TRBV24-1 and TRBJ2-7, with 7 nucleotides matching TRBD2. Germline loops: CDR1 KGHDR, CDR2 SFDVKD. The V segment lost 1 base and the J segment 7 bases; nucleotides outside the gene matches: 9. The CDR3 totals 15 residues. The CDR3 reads CATSDLSGRGAEQYF. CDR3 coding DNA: TGTGCCACCAGTGATTTAAGTGGGAGGGGCGCTGAGCAGTACTTC.

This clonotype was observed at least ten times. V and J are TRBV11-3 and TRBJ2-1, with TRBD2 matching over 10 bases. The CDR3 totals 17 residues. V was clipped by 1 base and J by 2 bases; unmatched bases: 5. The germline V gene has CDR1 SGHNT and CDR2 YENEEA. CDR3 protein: CASSLGLAGGTYNEQFF. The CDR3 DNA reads TGTGCCAGCAGCTTAGGATTAGCGGGAGGAACCTACAATGAGCAGTTCTTC.

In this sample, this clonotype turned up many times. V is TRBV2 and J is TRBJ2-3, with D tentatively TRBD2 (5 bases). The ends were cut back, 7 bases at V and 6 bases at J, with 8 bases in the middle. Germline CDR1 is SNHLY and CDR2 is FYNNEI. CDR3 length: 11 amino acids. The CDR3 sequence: CASMRADTQYF. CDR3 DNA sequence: TGTGCCAGCATGAGGGCTGATACGCAGTATTTT.

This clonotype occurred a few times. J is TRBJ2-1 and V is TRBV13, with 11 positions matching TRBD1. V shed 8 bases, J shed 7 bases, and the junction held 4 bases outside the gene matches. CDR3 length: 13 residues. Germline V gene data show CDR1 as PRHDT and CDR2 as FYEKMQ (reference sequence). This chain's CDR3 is CASGQGAGNEQFF. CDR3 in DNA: TGTGCCAGCGGACAGGGGGCAGGTAATGAGCAGTTCTTC.

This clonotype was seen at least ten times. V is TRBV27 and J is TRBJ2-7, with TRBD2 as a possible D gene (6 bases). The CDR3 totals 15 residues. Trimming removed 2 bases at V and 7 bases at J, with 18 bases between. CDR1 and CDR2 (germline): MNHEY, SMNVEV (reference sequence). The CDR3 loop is CASSLRWDFDGEQYF. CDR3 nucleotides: TGTGCCAGCAGTTTAAGGTGGGACTTCGATGGAGAGCAGTACTTC.